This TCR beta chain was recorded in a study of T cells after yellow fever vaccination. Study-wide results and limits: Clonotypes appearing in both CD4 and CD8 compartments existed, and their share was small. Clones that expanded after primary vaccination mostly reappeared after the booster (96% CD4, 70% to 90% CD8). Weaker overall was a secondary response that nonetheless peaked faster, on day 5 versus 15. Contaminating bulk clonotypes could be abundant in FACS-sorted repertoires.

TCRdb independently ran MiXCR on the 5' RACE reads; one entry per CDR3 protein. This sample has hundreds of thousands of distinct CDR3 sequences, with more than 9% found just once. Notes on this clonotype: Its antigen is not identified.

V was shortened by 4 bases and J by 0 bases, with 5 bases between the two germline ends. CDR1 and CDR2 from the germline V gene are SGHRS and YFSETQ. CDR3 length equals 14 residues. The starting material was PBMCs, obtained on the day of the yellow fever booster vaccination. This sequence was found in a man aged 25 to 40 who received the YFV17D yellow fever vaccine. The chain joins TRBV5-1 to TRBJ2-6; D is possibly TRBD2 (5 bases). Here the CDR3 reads CASSTSSGANVLTF. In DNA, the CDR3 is TGCGCCAGCAGCACTAGCTCTGGGGCCAACGTCCTGACTTTC.